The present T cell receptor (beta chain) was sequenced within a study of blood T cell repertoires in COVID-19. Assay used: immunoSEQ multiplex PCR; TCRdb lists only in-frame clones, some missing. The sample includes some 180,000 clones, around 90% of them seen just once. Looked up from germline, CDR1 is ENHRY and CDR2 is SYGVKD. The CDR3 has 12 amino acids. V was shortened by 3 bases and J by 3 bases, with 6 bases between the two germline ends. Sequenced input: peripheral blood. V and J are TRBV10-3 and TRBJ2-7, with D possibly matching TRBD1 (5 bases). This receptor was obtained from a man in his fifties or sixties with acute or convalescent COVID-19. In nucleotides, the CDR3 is TGTGCCATCAGTGAAGACAGCTACGAGCAGTACGTC. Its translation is CAISEDSYEQYV.